The T cell receptor beta chain described here comes from a study of Graves' ophthalmopathy and Graves' hyperthyroidism. Study in general: Before any treatment, peripheral blood was taken at the initial diagnosis. Study-level points and caveats: Most clonotypes expanded in thyroid above 0.001 frequency were present in blood too.

J was trimmed by 0 bases and V by 4 bases; bases with no gene match: 9. The CDR3 sequence is 17 residues long. Germline V gives CDR1 MNHEY, CDR2 SMNVEV (reference sequence). Amplification targeted the TCR beta CDR3 regions, with RNA transcripts as the source material. HTBI-primed first-round RT-PCR preceded second-round multiplex PCR. TCRdb used MiXCR to reprocess the multiplex PCR reads, holding one entry per CDR3 protein. The table includes about 220,000 distinct CDR3 sequences, roughly 21% detected once. Details on this clonotype: Its antigen is as yet unknown.

Establishment of the diagnosis relied upon clinical symptoms, serum thyroxine, TRAb, thyroid ultrasound and orbital computed tomography. This chain connects TRBV27 to TRBJ1-1, with 9 bases lining up with TRBD1. Source material: peripheral blood. The source is a woman aged 45-59 years with Graves' ophthalmopathy. The CDR3 region is CASSSRTGAVLNTEAFF. The CDR3, as DNA: TGTGCCAGCAGTTCTCGGACAGGGGCGGTTTTGAACACTGAAGCTTTCTTT.